The T cell receptor (beta chain) described here comes from a study of long-term antiretroviral therapy in people with HIV. Trimming took 0 bases from V and 0 from J, leaving 12 bases between them. Germline assignment: CDR1 MNHEY and CDR2 SMNVEV (reference sequence). The CDR3 has 17 amino acids. The immunoSEQ assay was v3.0, run at survey level. Sequencing was directed toward about 40,000-55,000 T-cell genomes in each sample. Method: immunoSEQ multiplex PCR; TCRdb's copy keeps in-frame clones and lacks some. The sample contains around 9,000 clones, roughly 80% of which appear only once. This specimen was unsorted PBMCs, taken 0.4 years before starting antiretroviral therapy. The chain has TRBV27 and TRBJ1-5, with D hard to call. The TCR comes from a man aged 25 to 45 with HIV. CDR3: CASSLSFTGYSNQPQHF. In DNA form, the CDR3 reads TGTGCCAGCAGTTTATCGTTCACGGGTTATAGCAATCAGCCCCAGCATTTT.